This T cell receptor beta chain was recorded in a study of draining lymph node invasion in breast cancer (TCRdb year 2020). With regard to the full study: Nodal metastasis was diagnosed by histology and cytokeratin immunohistochemistry, and confirmation was obtained by EpCAM/CD45 flow cytometry. Matched non-invaded and tumor-invaded tumor-draining lymph nodes plus the primary tumor were contributed by each patient, with both Treg and Tconv subsets profiled. The separate targeted TCR sequencing covered lymph nodes from 5 or 6 patients, with primary tumors sequenced for three of those patients. In a separate targeted assay, sorted memory regulatory T cells and memory conventional CD4 T cells were compared across breast cancer tissues by bulk TCR-beta CDR3 sequencing.

The method was bulk RNA-seq. TCRdb lists the instrument as Illumina HiSeq 2500. As for how the authors treated the data: For the separate targeted TCR-seq dataset, MiXCR version 2.1.5 with default parameters extracted and quantified CDR3 sequences from raw reads. The separate targeted TCR-seq dataset defined each TCR-beta clone by its combination of V gene, J gene and CDR3 sequence. For the separate targeted TCR-seq dataset, clones with fewer than three counts were filtered out, after which only the 90% most strongly expressed clones in each sample were kept. In the separate targeted TCR-seq dataset, Treg-Tconv overlap was computed as shared clones divided by total Treg clones per tissue, times 100. In-frame beta chains were kept once TCRdb had trimmed the public reads at Q25 with fastp and called clones with MiXCR. Under each unique CDR3 protein, matching rows form one entry showing the most common genes and DNA. The authors' filters were not applied to this entry. For this sample the table gives approximately 2,900 distinct CDR3 sequences, of which 80% to 85% were detected only once. Of the sample, approximately 9.8% falls within the top ten clones.

A remark on this clonotype: The antigen this receptor binds is unknown. Qualities for individual bases were not recorded, and no much larger clone is one base off.

Study-wide conclusions, independent of this receptor: Some of the top 100 tumor clones were detected in invaded and non-invaded nodes, and this detection was taken to suggest recirculation between tumor and draining nodes. TCRs shared between the Treg and Tconv subsets were viewed as suggestive of, but not proof of, a common clonal origin. Tracking the tumor top-100 clones was possible in just two patients. According to the targeted TCR-seq data, Tregs appeared to be more clonally expanded than Tconvs in every tissue, and both subsets had lower diversity in tumor than in lymph nodes. Per tissue, roughly 14-25% of Treg TCRs were found to be shared with Tconvs, and this sharing was interpreted as suggesting peripheral Treg induction. Whether Treg conversion occurred in a given organ or whether converted Tregs recirculated between nodes and tumor could not be resolved from the data.

Memory conventional CD4 T cells were sorted as CD4+ CD45RA- CD25- cells. Tumor-draining lymph nodes were classified as non-invaded or invaded according to the absence or presence of metastatic tumor cells. Before staining and sorting, a Miltenyi Pan T Cell isolation kit was used to pre-enrich the T cells. Immunohistochemistry for estrogen receptor, progesterone receptor, HER2 and Ki-67 was used to characterize primary tumors. Within a few hours after surgery, fresh surgical tissue was processed by cutting the tissue into small fragments. The tissue fragments were digested enzymatically for 15 to 25 minutes with Liberase TL plus DNase and were then passed through a 40-micrometer strainer. After DAPI live/dead staining, cells were sorted on a BD FACS Aria II, reaching roughly 96-99% purity. Sorted cells were lysed in TCL buffer, and RNA was purified with a Norgen Single Cell RNA purification kit including DNase treatment.

Reading the germline V gene (reference sequence) gives CDR1 LNHDA and CDR2 SQIVND. The CDR3 sequence holds 14 residues, the cysteine and phenylalanine included. The DNA shown is the 42-base CDR3, in frame from base 1. V loses 1 base, J loses 5 bases, and the germline ends lie 9 bases apart. This sequence was found in a female donor with luminal breast cancer. Recombination connected TRBV19 to TRBJ1-5; the D gene is unclear. The source material was sorted memory CD4+ effector T cells from a lymph node. This specimen's cell subset or site label, per the study, means: CD45RA-negative sorted CD4+ T cells (memory Tconv or effector/memory Treg). The bases are TGTGCCAGTAGTATAGGAGTAGGATATCAGCCCCAGCATTTT. Translation gives CASSIGVGYQPQHF.